The 8 T cell receptor beta chains in this list originate from one sample, sequenced in a study of T-cell memory formation after mild COVID-19. A single record per CDR3 protein comes from TCRdb applying MiXCR to the 5' RACE reads. This table has about 340,000 distinct CDR3 sequences, less than 20% appearing once. Sample: PBMCs or a T cell subset sorted from them (not recorded which). The receptors here all came from a man between 18 and 29 years old who had mild COVID-19 (a few samples of this study predate the infection). Cell type and time point are not known.

The V call is TRBV11-1, the J call TRBJ2-3; TRBD1 agrees at 7 bases. V lost 6 bases and J lost 2; bases outside the gene matches: 8. Germline CDR1 and CDR2: SGHAT and FQDESV (reference sequence). There are 15 residues in the CDR3. CDR3 bases: TGTGCCAGCAGGACCCGGGACAGACACACAGATACGCAGTATTTT. It specifies CASRTRDRHTDTQYF.

The rearrangement joins TRBV7-9 to TRBJ1-2; TRBD1 aligns across 8 bases. Trimming cost V 5 bases and J 3 bases; bases outside gene matches: 5. The CDR3 is 14 amino acids. In germline, CDR1 is SEHNR, CDR2 FQNEAQ (reference sequence). CDR3 in DNA: TGTGCCAGCAGCGCACAACAGGGGGACTATGGCTACACCTTC. It translates to CASSAQQGDYGYTF.

This chain links TRBV19 with TRBJ1-5; 8 positions agree with TRBD1. The CDR3 runs 15 residues. Per germline, CDR1 LNHDA and CDR2 SQIVND (reference sequence). The J segment lost 5 bases and the V segment lost 8 bases, leaving 11 bases of the junction unmatched. CDR3 bases: TGTGCCAGTTCTCAAAGCTCCAGGGGGCATCAGCCCCAGCATTTT. Residues: CASSQSSRGHQPQHF.

This clonotype was seen ten or more times. The chain is built from TRBV3-1 and TRBJ2-7; 8 bases fit TRBD2. Germline V lookup: CDR1 LGHDT, CDR2 YNNKEL (reference sequence). This CDR3 is built from 16 residues. Trimming at V came to 0 bases and at J to 2 bases, leaving 6 bases not matched to a gene. CDR3 in amino acids: CASSQDFGGATYEQYF. The CDR3 DNA reads TGTGCCAGCAGCCAAGATTTCGGGGGGGCAACCTACGAGCAGTACTTC.

This clonotype was detected a few times. The chain links TRBV4-1 to TRBJ2-7; no clear D gene. CDR3 length: 13 residues. Trimming pared 1 base from V and 3 bases from J, leaving 7 bases between. Germline V gene lookup returns CDR1 MGHRA and CDR2 YSYEKL. CDR3 sequence: CASSQADGYEQYV. In DNA form, the CDR3 reads TGCGCCAGCAGCCAAGCGGACGGCTACGAGCAGTACGTC.

The chain employs TRBV12-3 or TRBV12-4 and TRBJ2-7; 8 bases match TRBD2. The V and J ends lost 3 bases and 0 bases, in that order; junction bases with no gene match: 1. The CDR3 has 14 residues. The CDR3 sequence: CASSFAGGSYEQYF. The CDR3, as DNA: TGTGCCAGCAGTTTCGCGGGGGGCTCCTACGAGCAGTACTTC.

The table lists this clonotype with a few counts. This chain links TRBV5-6 with TRBJ2-1, with 8 bases that match TRBD1. Looked up from germline, CDR1 is SGHDT and CDR2 is YYEEEE. The CDR3 sequence is 17 residues long. Germline trimming cut 4 bases from V and 4 bases from J; bases unmatched to any gene: 13. The CDR3 DNA follows: TGTGCCAGCAGCCTGCAGGGGGCGAACGGTGGGTACAATGAGCAGTTCTTC. Its translation: CASSLQGANGGYNEQFF. The full variable domain, completed using reference TRBV5-6 and TRBJ2-1, is DAGVTQSPTHLIKTRGQQVTLRCSPKSGHDTVSWYQQALGQGPQFIFQYYEEEERQRGNFPDRFSGHQFPNYSSELNVNALLLGDSALYLCASSLQGANGGYNEQFFGPGTRLTVL.

This chain uses TRBV29-1 with TRBJ2-3; 9 bases are shared with TRBD1. J lost 1 base, V lost 1 base, and 0 bases had no gene match. Per the germline V gene, CDR1 is SQVTM and CDR2 is ANQGSEA. This CDR3 has 14 amino acids. The CDR3 DNA sequence: TGCAGCGTTGAAGGGGACAGGGGCACAGATACGCAGTATTTT. This gives the protein CSVEGDRGTDTQYF.